One TCR beta chain is described in this entry. With V trimmed by 10 bases and J by 2 bases, 8 bases remained unmatched. The CDR3 extends over 14 amino acids. Germline assignment: CDR1 MNHEY and CDR2 SVGAGI. Using immunoSEQ multiplex PCR, the repertoire was profiled, and TCRdb retains in-frame clones only, with some absent. The sample lists 79,000 or so clones, 85% to 95% seen once, with 0.2% to 0.25% in the top ten. This record belongs to a study of T cell changes during pregnancy in multiple sclerosis. This clonotype was sampled from a female donor with multiple sclerosis, enrolled in a pregnancy study. Sequencing used CD4+ T cells from peripheral blood mononuclear cells, obtained before pregnancy. The chain employs TRBV6-5 and TRBJ1-5, with 7 bases matching TRBD1. The CDR3 reads CANRPDRGNQPQHF. In nucleotides, the CDR3 is TGTGCCAACAGACCCGACAGGGGCAATCAGCCCCAGCATTTT.